This record looks at one TCR beta chain sequence and its context. The data originate from a study of response to subunit inactivated influenza vaccine. TCRdb re-called the RT-PCR reads with MiXCR, one entry per CDR3 protein. The sample holds about 650,000 distinct CDR3 sequences; around 13% are singletons and the top ten take approximately 7.6%. The germline CDR1 and CDR2 sequences are KGHSH and LQKENI. There are 14 residues in the CDR3. The V end was cut by 2 bases, the J end by 2 bases, with 10 bases between. The clonotype originates from a man aged 45 to 65 who received an inactivated influenza vaccine. Specimen: PBMCs from blood, collected 14 to 15 days before vaccination. J is TRBJ2-7 and V is TRBV18, with a weak D call TRBD2 (5 bases). The CDR3 is CASSPTLGAYEQYF. DNA for the CDR3: TGTGCCAGCTCACCAACCCTCGGGGCCTACGAGCAGTACTTC. Drawing the rest from reference TRBV18 and TRBJ2-7, the complete variable domain is NAGVMQNPRHLVRRRGQEARLRCSPMKGHSHVYWYRQLPEEGLKFMVYLQKENIIDESGMPKERFSAEFPKEGPSILRIQQVVRGDSAAYFCASSPTLGAYEQYFGPGTRLTVT.